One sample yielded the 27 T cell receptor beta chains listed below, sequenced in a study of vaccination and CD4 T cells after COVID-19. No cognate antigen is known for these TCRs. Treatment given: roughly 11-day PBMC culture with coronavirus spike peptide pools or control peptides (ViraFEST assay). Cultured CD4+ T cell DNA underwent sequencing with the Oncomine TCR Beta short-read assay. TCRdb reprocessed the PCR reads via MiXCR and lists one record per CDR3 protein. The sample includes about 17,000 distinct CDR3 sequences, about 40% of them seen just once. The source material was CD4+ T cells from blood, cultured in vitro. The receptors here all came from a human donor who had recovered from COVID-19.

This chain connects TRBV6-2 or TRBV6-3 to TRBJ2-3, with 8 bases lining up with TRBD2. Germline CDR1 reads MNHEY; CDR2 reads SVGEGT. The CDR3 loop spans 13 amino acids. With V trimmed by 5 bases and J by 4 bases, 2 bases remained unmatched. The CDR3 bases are TGTGCCAGCAGTAGCGGGAGTCCAGATACGCAGTATTTT. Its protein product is CASSSGSPDTQYF.

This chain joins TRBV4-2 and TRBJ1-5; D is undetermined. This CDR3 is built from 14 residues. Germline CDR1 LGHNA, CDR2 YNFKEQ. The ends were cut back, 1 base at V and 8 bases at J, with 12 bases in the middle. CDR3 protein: CASSQGRVGEPQHF. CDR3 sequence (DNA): TGTGCCAGCAGCCAAGGAAGGGTAGGAGAGCCCCAGCATTTT.

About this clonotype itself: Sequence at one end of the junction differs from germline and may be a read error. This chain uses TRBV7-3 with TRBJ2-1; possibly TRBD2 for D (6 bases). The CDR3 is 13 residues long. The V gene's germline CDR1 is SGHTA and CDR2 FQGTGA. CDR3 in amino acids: CASSSSGPDRTVF. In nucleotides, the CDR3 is TGTGCCAGCAGCTCCAGCGGGCCTGATAGGACTGTCTTC. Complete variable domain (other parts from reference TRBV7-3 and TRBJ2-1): GAGVSQTPSNKVTEKGKYVELRCDPISGHTALYWYRQSLGQGPEFLIYFQGTGAADDSGLPNDRFFAVRPEGSVSTLKIQRTERGDSAVYLCASSSSGPDRTVFGPGTRLTVL.

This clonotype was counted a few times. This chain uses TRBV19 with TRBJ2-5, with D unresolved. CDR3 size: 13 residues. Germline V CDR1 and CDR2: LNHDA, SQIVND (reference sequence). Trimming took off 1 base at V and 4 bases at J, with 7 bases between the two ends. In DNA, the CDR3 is TGTGCCAGTAGTATAGGGTCGGGAGAGACCCAGTACTTC. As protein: CASSIGSGETQYF.

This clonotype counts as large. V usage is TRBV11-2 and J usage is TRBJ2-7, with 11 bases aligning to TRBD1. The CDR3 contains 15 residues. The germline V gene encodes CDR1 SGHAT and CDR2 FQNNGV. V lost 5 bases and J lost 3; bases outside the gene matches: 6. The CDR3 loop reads CASSDPGTGGYEQYF. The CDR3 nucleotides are TGTGCCAGCAGCGACCCCGGGACAGGGGGCTACGAGCAGTACTTC.

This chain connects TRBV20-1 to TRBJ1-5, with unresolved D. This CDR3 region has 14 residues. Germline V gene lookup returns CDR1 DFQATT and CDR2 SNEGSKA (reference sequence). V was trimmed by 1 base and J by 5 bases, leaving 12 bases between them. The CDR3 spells CSARVLGRDQPQHF. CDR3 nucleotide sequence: TGCAGTGCTAGAGTGCTGGGGAGGGATCAGCCCCAGCATTTT.

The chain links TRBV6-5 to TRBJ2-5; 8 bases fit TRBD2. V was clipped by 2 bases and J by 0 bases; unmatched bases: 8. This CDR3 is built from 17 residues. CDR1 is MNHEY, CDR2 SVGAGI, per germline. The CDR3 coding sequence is TGTGCCAGCAGTTACGGGGCGGGAGGACCGTACCAAGAGACCCAGTACTTC. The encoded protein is CASSYGAGGPYQETQYF.

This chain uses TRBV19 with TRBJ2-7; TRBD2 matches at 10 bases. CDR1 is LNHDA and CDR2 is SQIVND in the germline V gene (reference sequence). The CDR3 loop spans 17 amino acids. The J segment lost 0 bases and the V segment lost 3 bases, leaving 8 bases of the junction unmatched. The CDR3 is CASSILGLAGVSYEQYF. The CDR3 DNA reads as TGTGCCAGTAGTATTCTCGGTCTAGCGGGAGTCTCCTACGAGCAGTACTTC.

The CDR3 nucleotides are TGTGCCAGTAGTATAGTGGCTAGCGGGGCTTACGAGCAGTACTTC. Its translation: CASSIVASGAYEQYF. This chain joins TRBV19 and TRBJ2-7; TRBD2 aligns across 9 bases. This CDR3 spans 15 amino acids. Unmatched junction bases numbered 5, after V lost 1 base and J lost 4 bases. CDR1 is LNHDA, CDR2 SQIVND, per germline (reference sequence).

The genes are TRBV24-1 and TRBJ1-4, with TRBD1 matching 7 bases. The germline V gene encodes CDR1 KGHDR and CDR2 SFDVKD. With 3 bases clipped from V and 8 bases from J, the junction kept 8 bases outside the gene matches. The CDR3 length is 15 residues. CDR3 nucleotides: TGTGCCACCAGTGATCCGACAGGGTCGGGGGAAAAACTGTTTTTT. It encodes CATSDPTGSGEKLFF.

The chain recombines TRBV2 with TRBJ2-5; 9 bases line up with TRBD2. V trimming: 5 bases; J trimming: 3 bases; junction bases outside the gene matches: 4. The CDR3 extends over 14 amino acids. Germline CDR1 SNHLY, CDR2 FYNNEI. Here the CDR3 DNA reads TGTGCCAGCAGTTCCCGGACTAGCGAAGAGACCCAGTACTTC. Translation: CASSSRTSEETQYF.

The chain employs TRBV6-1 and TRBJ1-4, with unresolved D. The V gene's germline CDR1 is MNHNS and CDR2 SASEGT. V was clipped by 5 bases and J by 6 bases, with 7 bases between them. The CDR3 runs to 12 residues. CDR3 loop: CASSRQYEKLFF. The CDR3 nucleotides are TGTGCCAGCAGTCGGCAGTATGAAAAACTGTTTTTT.

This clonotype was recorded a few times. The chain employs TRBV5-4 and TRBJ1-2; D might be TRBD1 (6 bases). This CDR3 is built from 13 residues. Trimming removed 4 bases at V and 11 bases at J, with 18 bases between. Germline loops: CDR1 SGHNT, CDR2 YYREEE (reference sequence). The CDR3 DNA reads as TGTGCCAGCAGCCCCACCGGGACAACGATGTACACCTTC. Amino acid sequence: CASSPTGTTMYTF.

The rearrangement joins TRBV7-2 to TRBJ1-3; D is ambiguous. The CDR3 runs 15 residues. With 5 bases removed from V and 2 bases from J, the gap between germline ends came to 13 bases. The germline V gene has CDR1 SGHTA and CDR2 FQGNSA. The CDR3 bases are TGTGCCAGCAGCATCGGGTCTCCCCCTGGAAACACCATATATTTT. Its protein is CASSIGSPPGNTIYF.

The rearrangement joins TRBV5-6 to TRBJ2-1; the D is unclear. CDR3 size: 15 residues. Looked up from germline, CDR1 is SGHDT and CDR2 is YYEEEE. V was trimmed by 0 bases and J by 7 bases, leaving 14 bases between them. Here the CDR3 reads CASSLGSRWGNEQFF. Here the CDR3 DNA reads TGTGCCAGCAGCTTGGGTTCCCGCTGGGGAAATGAGCAGTTCTTC.

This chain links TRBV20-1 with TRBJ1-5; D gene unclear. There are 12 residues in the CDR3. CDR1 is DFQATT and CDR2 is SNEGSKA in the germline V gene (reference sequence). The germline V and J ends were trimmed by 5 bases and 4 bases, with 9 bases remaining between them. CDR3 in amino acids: CSADLGNQPQHF. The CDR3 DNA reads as TGCAGTGCTGACTTAGGGAATCAGCCCCAGCATTTT.

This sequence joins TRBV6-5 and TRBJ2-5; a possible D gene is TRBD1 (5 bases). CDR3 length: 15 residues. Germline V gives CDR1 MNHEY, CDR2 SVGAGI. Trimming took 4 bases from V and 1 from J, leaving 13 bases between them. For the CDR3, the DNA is TGTGCCAGCAGTTCATCGCCGGACACCCAAGAGACCCAGTACTTC. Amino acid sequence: CASSSSPDTQETQYF.

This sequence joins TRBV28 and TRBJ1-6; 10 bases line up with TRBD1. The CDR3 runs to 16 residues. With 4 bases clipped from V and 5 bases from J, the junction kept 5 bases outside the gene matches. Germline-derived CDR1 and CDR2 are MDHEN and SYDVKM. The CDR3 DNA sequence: TGTGCCAGCAGTTCGACAGGGGGCTTCAATAATTCACCCCTCCACTTT. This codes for CASSSTGGFNNSPLHF.

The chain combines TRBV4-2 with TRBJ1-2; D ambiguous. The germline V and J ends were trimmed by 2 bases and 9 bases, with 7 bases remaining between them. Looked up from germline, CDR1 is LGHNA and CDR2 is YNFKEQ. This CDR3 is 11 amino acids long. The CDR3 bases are TGTGCCAGCAGCCAAACTAGTAGCTACACCTTC. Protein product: CASSQTSSYTF.

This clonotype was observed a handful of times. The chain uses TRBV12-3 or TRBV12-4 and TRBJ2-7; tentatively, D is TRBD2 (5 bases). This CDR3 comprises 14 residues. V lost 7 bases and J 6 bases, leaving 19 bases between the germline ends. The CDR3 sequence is CASTPLGVFGEQYF. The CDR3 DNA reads TGTGCCAGCACTCCCCTGGGAGTCTTCGGCGAGCAGTACTTC.

This chain's CDR3 is CSARQGTANSPLHF. The CDR3 DNA sequence: TGCAGTGCTAGACAAGGGACAGCTAATTCACCCCTCCACTTT. This rearrangement joins TRBV20-1 to TRBJ1-6, with TRBD1 identical over 7 bases. The junction had 4 bases not matched to a gene; V was cut back by 2 bases and J by 6 bases. The CDR3 is 14 amino acids. The V gene's germline CDR1 is DFQATT and CDR2 SNEGSKA (reference sequence).

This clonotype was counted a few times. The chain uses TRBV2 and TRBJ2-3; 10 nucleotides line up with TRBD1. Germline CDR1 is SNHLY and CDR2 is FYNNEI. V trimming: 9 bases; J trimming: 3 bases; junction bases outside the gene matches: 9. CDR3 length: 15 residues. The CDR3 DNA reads TGTGCCAGTAGGTTCGGGACAGGGGTGACAGATACGCAGTATTTT. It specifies CASRFGTGVTDTQYF.

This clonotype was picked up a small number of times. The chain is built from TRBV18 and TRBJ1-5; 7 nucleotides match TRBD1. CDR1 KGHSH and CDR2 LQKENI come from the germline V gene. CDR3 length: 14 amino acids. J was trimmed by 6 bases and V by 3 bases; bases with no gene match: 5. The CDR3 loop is CASSPGTAGQPQHF. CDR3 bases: TGTGCCAGCTCACCCGGGACAGCCGGTCAGCCCCAGCATTTT.

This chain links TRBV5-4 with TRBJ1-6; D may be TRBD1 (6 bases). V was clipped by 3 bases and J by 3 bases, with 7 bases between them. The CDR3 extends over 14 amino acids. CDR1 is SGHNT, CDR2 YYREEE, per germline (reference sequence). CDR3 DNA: TGTGCCAGCAGCTCGGACAGCTATAATTCACCCCTCCACTTT. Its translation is CASSSDSYNSPLHF.

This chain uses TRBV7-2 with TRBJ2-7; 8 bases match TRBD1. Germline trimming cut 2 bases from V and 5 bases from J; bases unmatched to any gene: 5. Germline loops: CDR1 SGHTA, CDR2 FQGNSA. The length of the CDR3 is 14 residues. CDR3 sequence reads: CASSLQGAVDEQYF. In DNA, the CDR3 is TGTGCCAGCAGCTTACAGGGGGCGGTCGACGAGCAGTACTTC.

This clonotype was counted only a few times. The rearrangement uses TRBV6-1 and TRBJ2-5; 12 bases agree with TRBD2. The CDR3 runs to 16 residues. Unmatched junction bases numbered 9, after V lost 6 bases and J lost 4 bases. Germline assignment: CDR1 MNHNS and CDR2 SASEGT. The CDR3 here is CASRGRTSGRRETQYF. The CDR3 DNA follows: TGTGCCAGCAGAGGTCGTACTAGCGGGAGGAGAGAGACCCAGTACTTC.

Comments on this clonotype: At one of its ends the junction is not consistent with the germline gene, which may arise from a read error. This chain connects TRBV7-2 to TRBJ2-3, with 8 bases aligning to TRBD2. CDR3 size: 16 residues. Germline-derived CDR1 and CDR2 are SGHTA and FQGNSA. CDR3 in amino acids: CASSQGIAGRTDTQYF. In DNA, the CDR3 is TGCGCCAGCAGCCAGGGGATAGCGGGACGCACAGATACGCAGTATTTT.